This T cell receptor (beta chain) was observed in a study of cytomegalovirus exposure and HLA in healthy donors. Background on the study: The roughly 120 validation repertoires used the same platform as the approximately 700 first-cohort repertoires (as reported by a later analysis).

Generated by immunoSEQ multiplex PCR, the TCRdb table keeps only in-frame clones and is missing some. Of around 250,000 clones listed, about 90% are singletons. A remark on this clone: Its specificity is not known.

Findings and caveats of the study: There were under 200 TCR beta chains listed as cytomegalovirus-associated.

V was clipped by 3 bases and J by 2 bases; unmatched bases: 2. The CDR3 totals 16 residues. Germline-derived CDR1 and CDR2 are SNHLY and FYNNEI. This clonotype was sampled from a woman in her 30s in good health and CMV-seronegative. The sample consisted of PBMCs. The chain carries TRBV2 and TRBJ2-3, with 13 bases lining up with TRBD2. CDR3 residues: CASSEGLAGLTDTQYF. In DNA, the CDR3 is TGTGCCAGCAGTGAGGGACTAGCGGGGCTCACAGATACGCAGTATTTT.